This TCR beta chain was captured by sequencing in a study of shared clonotypes between healthy human individuals. General observations from the study: Collection of samples was limited to blood; tissue repertoires likely differ.

Notes on this clone: The antigen remains unidentified.

Germline V CDR1 and CDR2: MDHEN, SYDVKM. This CDR3 has 15 amino acids. The junction had 11 bases not matched to a gene; V was cut back by 5 bases and J by 8 bases. TCRdb's copy holds only in-frame clones and misses some; the assay was immunoSEQ multiplex PCR. This table holds 1.4 million to 1.5 million clones, about 96% found once. The chain employs TRBV28 and TRBJ1-2, with 10 bases that match TRBD1. Sequenced: naive CD4+ T cells sorted from blood. Stated subset: CD45RA+ positively selected. The sequence was obtained from a young man in good health. The CDR3 coding sequence is TGTGCCAGCAGTCCACATACCGGGACAGGGGCAGGCTACACCTTC. It is translated as CASSPHTGTGAGYTF.